The rows below give T cell receptor beta chains drawn from one sample of a study of blood T cell repertoires in COVID-19. The method was immunoSEQ multiplex PCR; TCRdb's version includes in-frame clones alone and lacks a portion of them. The table includes 100,000 to 150,000 clones, about four fifths detected once. What was sequenced was peripheral blood. These receptors all stem from a man between 35 and 55 years old with active or convalescent COVID-19. Both conserved end residues are part of each CDR3. The D gene is left open where the match is weak. Part of the rows lack a size; the others show once, few, many or a class for expanded clones.

cdr3_nt cdr3_aa v_call clone_size d_call j_call
TGTGCCAGCAGTCACCAGGGGGCGAGGGACACCATATATTTT CASSHQGARDTIYF TRBV3-1/TRBV3-2 - TRBD1 TRBJ1-3
TGTGCCAGCAGTTACAGACAGGCCTCTGGGGCCAACGTCCTGACTTTC CASSYRQASGANVLTF TRBV6-5 - - TRBJ2-6
TGTGCCAGCAGCTTAACAGGGCGTTCTAGCACAGATACGCAGTATTTT CASSLTGRSSTDTQYF TRBV5-4 - - TRBJ2-3
TGTGCCAGCAGTTTAACGATTAGGAACACTGAAGCTTTCTTT CASSLTIRNTEAFF TRBV28 - - TRBJ1-1
TGTGCCAGCAGCGTAGCGGTGGCTAGCGGGGGAAATACGCAGTATTTT CASSVAVASGGNTQYF TRBV9 - TRBD2 TRBJ2-3
TGTGCCAGCAGTTCAGCGCCTAGGGGGGGCTACACCTTC CASSSAPRGGYTF TRBV28 - - TRBJ1-2
TGTGCCAGCAGCGTAGGGGTAGCGGGGCTTCTCCAAGAGACCCAGTACTTC CASSVGVAGLLQETQYF TRBV9 few TRBD2 TRBJ2-5
TGTGCCAGCTCAAACCGGCCGCTAAAAGGGGAGAACACTGAAGCTTTCTTT CASSNRPLKGENTEAFF TRBV18 - - TRBJ1-1
TGTGCCAGCAGTTCCTATGGGAAGGGGTCTGGGGCCAACGTCCTGACTTTC CASSSYGKGSGANVLTF TRBV28 few - TRBJ2-6
TGTGCCAGCAGCTTGGACAGAGGGAACACTGAAGCTTTCTTT CASSLDRGNTEAFF TRBV11-3 - - TRBJ1-1
TGTGCCAGTAGTATAGAGGGACAGGCTGGAAACACCATATATTTT CASSIEGQAGNTIYF TRBV19 - TRBD1 TRBJ1-3
TGTGCCAGCAGCGCGACTCACTTTGGCACGCAGTATTTT CASSATHFGTQYF TRBV9 - - TRBJ2-3
TGTGCCAGCAGCTCGGGACAGGGAATCCCTAACTATGGCTACACCTTC CASSSGQGIPNYGYTF TRBV7-2 - TRBD1 TRBJ1-2
TGCGCCAGCAGCGACGGGGGGCTTGAAAAACTGTTTTTT CASSDGGLEKLFF TRBV5-1 few - TRBJ1-4
TGTGCCACCACAGGGGAAGGAGGCGAAAAACTGTTTTTT CATTGEGGEKLFF TRBV19 - TRBD1 TRBJ1-4
TGCGCCAGCAGCTTCCAAACAGATACGCAGTATTTT CASSFQTDTQYF TRBV5-1 - - TRBJ2-3
TGTGCCAGCAGCGTAGGGGACACGTTCTCTGGAAACACCATATATTTT CASSVGDTFSGNTIYF TRBV9 - - TRBJ1-3
TGTGCCAGCGGGCTAGCGGGAGGGAGCTCCTACGAGCAGTACTTC CASGLAGGSSYEQYF TRBV7-9 - TRBD2 TRBJ2-7
TGTGCCAGCAGCGCCAGGGGTCCGCAAGGAAACACCATATATTTT CASSARGPQGNTIYF TRBV9 - - TRBJ1-3
TGTGCCTGGAGTGTTGAGAATCAGCCCCAGCATTTT CAWSVENQPQHF TRBV30 - - TRBJ1-5